Following are 32 T cell receptor beta chains from one sample sequenced in a study of T cell clonality in common variable immunodeficiency. The protocol was immunoSEQ multiplex PCR, while the TCRdb copy is restricted to in-frame clones and leaves out a portion. The sample contains more than 55,000 clones, none of them singletons. Specimen: peripheral blood mononuclear cells. These receptor sequences come from a person between 18 and 75 years old in good health.

This clone was found many times. The sequence runs out 3 residues before the end of the CDR3; the remainder is reconstructed from the germline J gene. The V call is TRBV20-1, the J call TRBJ2-2; D is undetermined. The CDR3 covers 13 residues. The V end lost 2 bases, the J end lost 2 bases, and 6 bases lay between the germline ends. Germline values: CDR1 DFQATT, CDR2 SNEGSKA (reference sequence). CDR3 DNA (partial): TGCAGTGCTAGAACACAAAACACCGGGGAG. It is translated as CSARTQNTGE. The full CDR3 reads CSARTQNTGELFF.

At least ten counts were recorded for this clone. The read is 3 residues too short to cover the CDR3 end, so that end is filled in from the germline J gene. V gene TRBV10-3 combines with J gene TRBJ1-4; the D gene is possibly TRBD1 (6 bases). CDR1 and CDR2 from the germline V gene are ENHRY and SYGVKD. The V end was cut by 10 bases, the J end by 7 bases, with 13 bases between. The CDR3 has 12 residues. CDR3 sequence reads: CATGQSTEKLFF. The covered CDR3 bases are TGTGCCACCGGACAGAGTACTGAAAAA.

This clone was counted many times. The read finishes 3 residues shy of the CDR3 end, and the germline J gene is used to complete it. The chain couples TRBV4-1 to TRBJ1-4, with D possibly matching TRBD1 (5 bases). Germline V gene sequence: CDR1 MGHRA, CDR2 YSYEKL. CDR3 size: 15 residues. V dropped 1 base and J dropped 7 bases, with 13 bases sitting between them. The sequenced part of the CDR3 DNA is TGCGCCAGCAGCCAAGGGGGAGGGGATGTTGAAAAA. This codes for CASSQGGGDVEK. The entire CDR3 sequence reads CASSQGGGDVEKLFF.

This clone has ten or more counts. The sequenced fragment ends 3 residues before the CDR3 boundary, so the rest is inferred from the germline J gene. The V call is TRBV19, the J call TRBJ2-1, with 10 bases that match TRBD1. CDR3 size: 16 residues. Germline loops: CDR1 LNHDA, CDR2 SQIVND (reference sequence). The trim removed 3 bases at V and 0 bases at J, leaving 2 bases unmatched. The CDR3 region is CASSMDRGSSYNEQFF. The covered CDR3 bases are TGTGCCAGTAGTATGGACAGGGGGAGCTCCTACAATGAG. The full variable domain, its missing parts supplied by reference TRBV19 and TRBJ2-1, is DGGITQSPKYLFRKEGQNVTLSCEQNLNHDAMYWYRQDPGQGLRLIYYSQIVNDFQKGDIAEGYSVSREKKESFPLTVTSAQKNPTAFYLCASSMDRGSSYNEQFFGPGTRLTVL.

This clone was detected many times. The CDR3 goes on 3 residues after the read ends, and that part is filled in from the germline J gene. The rearrangement uses TRBV5-6 and TRBJ2-1; the D is unclear. CDR1 is SGHDT, CDR2 YYEEEE, per germline. The CDR3 covers 14 residues. The V end lost 2 bases, the J end lost 6 bases, and 12 bases lay between the germline ends. The CDR3 sequence is CASSLSPTGNEQFF. The part of the CDR3 DNA that was read is TGTGCCAGCAGCTTAAGCCCTACTGGCAATGAG.

This clone was seen ten or more times. The read ends 3 residues shy of where the CDR3 ends; the end is completed using the germline J gene. The genes are TRBV27 and TRBJ2-1; TRBD2 matches 10 bases. With 6 bases clipped from V and 3 bases from J, the junction kept 5 bases outside the gene matches. The CDR3 loop spans 15 amino acids. The germline V gene encodes CDR1 MNHEY and CDR2 SMNVEV (reference sequence). The CDR3: CASSSIAGGYNEQFF. The DNA read from the CDR3 is TGTGCCAGCAGCTCCATAGCGGGAGGCTACAATGAG.

This clone was detected ten times or more. The read ends 3 residues early relative to the CDR3; the germline J gene fills the gap. The J gene is TRBJ2-3, the V gene TRBV12-3 or TRBV12-4, with D possibly TRBD2 on 5 matching bases. The V and J ends lost 6 bases and 6 bases respectively, with 10 bases between them. The CDR3 spans 12 residues. The sequenced CDR3 bases are TGTGCCAGCAGGATGGACTTGGATACG. Translating gives CASRMDLDT. The complete CDR3 sequence is CASRMDLDTQYF.

In this sample, this clone turned up many times. The read falls 3 residues short of the CDR3 end, and the missing part is taken from the germline J gene. The rearrangement uses TRBV29-1 and TRBJ2-5; either TRBD1 or TRBD2 may fit D (6 bases each). In germline, CDR1 is SQVTM, CDR2 ANQGSEA. V lost 3 bases, J lost 5 bases, and 10 bases lay in between. The CDR3 totals 12 residues. The CDR3: CSVDQGRETQYF. CDR3 bases read: TGCAGCGTTGATCAGGGGAGGGAGACC.

This clone appeared many times. The read ends 3 residues shy of where the CDR3 ends; the end is completed using the germline J gene. V is TRBV29-1 and J is TRBJ2-7; TRBD2 aligns across 9 bases. Germline values: CDR1 SQVTM, CDR2 ANQGSEA. The CDR3 totals 18 residues. V trimming: 6 bases; J trimming: 4 bases; junction bases outside the gene matches: 22. Partial CDR3 DNA: TGCAGCGTCCCATGCATGACAGATCTAGCGGGAAATAGATACGAG. Its translation is CSVPCMTDLAGNRYE. The entire CDR3 protein is CSVPCMTDLAGNRYEQYF.

Many counts were recorded for this clone. The read halts 3 residues ahead of the CDR3 end, with the missing end drawn from the germline J gene. This chain uses TRBV28 with TRBJ2-1; 15 bases are a match to TRBD2. This CDR3 is built from 18 residues. Germline V gives CDR1 MDHEN, CDR2 SYDVKM. Trimming took 8 bases from V and 0 from J; bases not matched to a gene: 8. CDR3 sequence: CASSGTSGRLSSYNEQFF. CDR3 DNA (partial): TGTGCCAGCTCCGGGACTAGCGGGAGGTTAAGCTCCTACAATGAG.

At least ten counts were recorded for this clone. The CDR3 end lies 3 residues beyond the end of the read and is filled in from the germline J gene. This rearrangement joins TRBV7-8 to TRBJ2-3; D gene uncertain. This CDR3 comprises 14 residues. Trimming pared 5 bases from V and 0 bases from J, leaving 9 bases between. Germline V gene lookup returns CDR1 SGHVS and CDR2 FQNEAQ. The sequenced CDR3 bases are TGTGCCAGCAGCCCCCGTCGGAGCACAGATACG. Protein sequence: CASSPRRSTDT. The whole CDR3 sequence is CASSPRRSTDTQYF.

In this sample, this clone turned up many times. From the germline J gene comes the end of the CDR3, since the read stops 3 residues before it. The chain combines TRBV11-2 with TRBJ1-3, with D possibly matching TRBD1 (5 bases). CDR3 length: 13 residues. Germline CDR1 is SGHAT and CDR2 is FQNNGV. The covered CDR3 bases are TGTGCCAGCAGCCCGGGACTAGCGGGCGAT. Translating it yields CASSPGLAGD. The complete CDR3 protein is CASSPGLAGDIYF.

A note on this clone: The CDR3 extends 3 residues past the end of the read, so its final part is completed from the germline J gene. The V gene is TRBV6-1, the J gene TRBJ2-3; 12 bases fit TRBD2. This CDR3 has 17 residues. CDR1 and CDR2 from the germline V gene are MNHNS and SASEGT. The junction had 4 bases not matched to a gene; V was cut back by 0 bases and J by 3 bases. The CDR3: CASSEARLAGATDTQYF. The sequenced part of the CDR3 DNA is TGTGCCAGCAGTGAAGCCCGACTAGCGGGAGCAACAGATACG.

This clone was picked up many times. The CDR3 is cut off 3 residues early in the read; its end comes from the germline J gene. The chain carries TRBV23-1 and TRBJ2-3, with D unresolved. TRBV23-1 is reported as an ORF; its role is uncertain. This CDR3 contains 14 residues. V was shortened by 2 bases and J by 2 bases, with 8 bases between the two germline ends. The CDR3 bases that were read are TGCGCCAGCAGTCAAATGGGCGACACAGATACG. Translating it yields CASSQMGDTDT. The full CDR3 sequence reads CASSQMGDTDTQYF.

This clone occurred many times. Sequencing ends 3 residues short of the CDR3 end; the germline J gene provides the rest. The rearrangement links TRBV20-1 to TRBJ1-1, with D perhaps TRBD1 (5 bases). Germline-derived CDR1 and CDR2 are DFQATT and SNEGSKA (reference sequence). The CDR3 is 12 residues long. V was cut by 2 bases and J by 4 bases, with 8 bases left in between. CDR3 loop: CSARQGSTEAFF. CDR3 DNA, as far as it was read: TGCAGTGCTAGACAGGGTAGCACTGAA.

This clone was recorded many times. Read sequence stops 3 residues before the CDR3 end, and the germline J gene provides the missing end. The chain has TRBV11-2 and TRBJ2-7, with a weak D call TRBD1 (5 bases). CDR3 size: 13 residues. The germline gives CDR1 SGHAT, CDR2 FQNNGV. V lost 1 base, J lost 1 base, and 5 bases lay in between. The CDR3 DNA, read in part, is TGTGCCAGCAGCTTAGCAGGGTCCTACGAG. Its protein product is CASSLAGSYE. The complete CDR3 reads CASSLAGSYEQYF. The entire variable domain, with the rest obtained from reference TRBV11-2 and TRBJ2-7, is as follows: EAGVAQSPRYKIIEKRQSVAFWCNPISGHATLYWYQQILGQGPKLLIQFQNNGVVDDSQLPKDRFSAERLKGVDSTLKIQPAKLEDSAVYLCASSLAGSYEQYFGPGTRLTVT.

The DNA read from the CDR3 is TGTGCCAGCATTACCGGGACTAGCAATGAC. It is translated as CASITGTSND. The entire CDR3 reads CASITGTSNDYTF. V gene TRBV2 combines with J gene TRBJ1-2, with D tentatively TRBD1 (5 bases). The read halts 3 residues ahead of the CDR3 end, with the missing end drawn from the germline J gene. This CDR3 has 13 amino acids. The germline gives CDR1 SNHLY, CDR2 FYNNEI. Complete variable domain (other parts from reference TRBV2 and TRBJ1-2): EPEVTQTPSHQVTQMGQEVILRCVPISNHLYFYWYRQILGQKVEFLVSFYNNEISEKSEIFDDQFSVERPDGSNFTLKIRSTKLEDSAMYFCASITGTSNDYTFGSGTRLTVV.

This clone was observed many times. From the germline J gene comes the end of the CDR3, since the read stops 3 residues before it. The rearrangement joins TRBV28 to TRBJ1-5; weak D call: TRBD1 (6 bases). Trimming shortened V by 4 bases and J by 4 bases, and 14 bases separated the two germline ends. Germline CDR1 reads MDHEN; CDR2 reads SYDVKM. The CDR3 is 15 amino acids. CDR3 DNA (partial): TGTGCCAGCAGTTCAACCGGGACACCGAATCAGCCC. Translating gives CASSSTGTPNQP. The whole CDR3 sequence reads CASSSTGTPNQPQHF. The full variable domain, with the rest looked up from reference TRBV28 and TRBJ1-5, is DVKVTQSSRYLVKRTGEKVFLECVQDMDHENMFWYRQDPGLGLRLIYFSYDVKMKEKGDIPEGYSVSREKKERFSLILESASTNQTSMYLCASSSTGTPNQPQHFGDGTRLSIL.

There are many counts of this clone. The read falls 3 residues short of the CDR3 end, and the missing part is taken from the germline J gene. The genes are TRBV6-1 and TRBJ2-7; 13 nucleotides match TRBD2. This CDR3 contains 16 residues. CDR1 is MNHNS, CDR2 SASEGT, per germline. V shed 4 bases and J 0 bases; nucleotides not matched to a gene: 3. CDR3 sequence: CASSGGTSGVSYEQYF. CDR3 DNA, as far as it was read: TGTGCCAGCAGTGGGGGGACTAGCGGGGTCTCCTACGAG.

This clone was seen ten or more times. The sequenced fragment ends 3 residues before the CDR3 boundary, so the rest is inferred from the germline J gene. The chain is built from TRBV12-3 or TRBV12-4 and TRBJ2-7; D possibly corresponds to TRBD2 (6 bases). Trimming cost V 6 bases and J 5 bases, with 14 bases left between them. This CDR3 spans 13 amino acids. The CDR3: CASSAGGVNEQYF. The CDR3 DNA, read in part, is TGTGCCAGCAGCGCCGGAGGGGTAAACGAG.

This clone was seen many times. The read falls 3 residues short of the CDR3 end, and the missing part is taken from the germline J gene. The gene calls are TRBV20-1 and TRBJ2-1; the D gene is possibly TRBD2 (6 bases). V lost 3 bases, J lost 2 bases, and 14 bases lay in between. Germline V CDR1 and CDR2: DFQATT, SNEGSKA (reference sequence). The CDR3 is 15 amino acids. The CDR3 is CSARATSRAYNEQFF. The covered CDR3 bases are TGCAGTGCTAGGGCGACTAGTCGCGCCTACAATGAG.

The sample holds many counts of this clone. The read ends 3 residues before the CDR3 terminus; that terminus is restored from the germline J gene. The chain is built from TRBV7-9 and TRBJ2-7; weak D call: TRBD1 (6 bases). CDR1 SEHNR and CDR2 FQNEAQ come from the germline V gene (reference sequence). V was pared by 3 bases and J by 0 bases, with 12 bases between. This CDR3 has 15 amino acids. CDR3 sequence reads: CASSFTGLGSYEQYF. The sequenced part of the CDR3 DNA is TGTGCCAGCAGCTTTACAGGGTTAGGCTCCTACGAG. Filled out from reference TRBV7-9 and TRBJ2-7, the complete variable domain reads DTGVSQNPRHKITKRGQNVTFRCDPISEHNRLYWYRQTLGQGPEFLTYFQNEAQLEKSRLLSDRFSAERPKGSFSTLEIQRTEQGDSAMYLCASSFTGLGSYEQYFGPGTRLTVT.

This clone was detected ten times or more. The read terminates 3 residues before the CDR3 end, so the remaining end is supplied by the germline J gene. The chain links TRBV20-1 to TRBJ2-1; D call uncertain. Trimming left V 0 bases short and J 4 bases short, with 13 bases between. This CDR3 is 15 amino acids long. Germline loops: CDR1 DFQATT, CDR2 SNEGSKA (reference sequence). The CDR3 reads CSARDFPARYNEQFF. The covered CDR3 bases are TGCAGTGCTAGAGATTTCCCGGCGCGGTACAATGAG.

In its sample, this clone was seen many times. The CDR3 end lies 3 residues beyond the end of the read and is filled in from the germline J gene. This sequence joins TRBV6-2 or TRBV6-3 and TRBJ2-1; 12 nucleotides align to TRBD2. The ends lost 2 bases at V and 2 bases at J; junction bases unmatched: 4. This CDR3 is built from 17 residues. Germline values: CDR1 MNHEY, CDR2 SVGEGT. The CDR3 spells CASSYGTSGPPYNEQFF. The part of the CDR3 DNA that was read is TGTGCCAGCAGTTACGGGACTAGCGGGCCTCCCTACAATGAG.

This clone was seen many times. Sequencing ends 3 residues short of the CDR3 end; the germline J gene provides the rest. The rearrangement links TRBV7-2 to TRBJ2-1; 7 positions agree with TRBD1. V lost 4 bases to trimming and J lost 1 base; unmatched junction nucleotides: 4. The length of the CDR3 is 15 residues. In germline, CDR1 is SGHTA, CDR2 FQGNSA. The CDR3: CASSSQQGSYNEQFF. The part of the CDR3 DNA that was read is TGTGCCAGCAGCTCACAACAGGGGTCCTACAATGAG.

This clone was counted many times. The read stops 3 residues short of the end of the CDR3; the missing end is completed from the germline J gene. The chain joins TRBV7-3 to TRBJ2-2; 7 nucleotides agree with TRBD2. After removal of 4 bases from V and 1 base from J, the junction contained 0 bases not matched to a gene. Germline V lookup: CDR1 SGHTA, CDR2 FQGTGA. The CDR3 contains 14 residues. The CDR3 loop is CASSSSGNTGELFF. CDR3 DNA, as far as it was read: TGTGCCAGCAGCTCTAGCGGGAACACCGGGGAG.

This clone has ten or more counts. With the read ending 3 residues before the CDR3 end, the germline J gene is used to fill in that end. The V and J genes are TRBV30 and TRBJ2-1; possible D gene TRBD2, 7 bases. From germline, CDR1 is GTSNPN and CDR2 SVGIG (reference sequence). This CDR3 is 12 amino acids long. V shed 0 bases and J shed 9 bases, with 9 bases lying between them. CDR3 protein: CAWSVRGGEQFF. The CDR3 bases that were read are TGTGCCTGGAGTGTAAGGGGGGGTGAG.

This clone came up many times. The CDR3 extends 3 residues past the end of the read, so its final part is completed from the germline J gene. The V call is TRBV5-1, the J call TRBJ2-7, with TRBD2 matching over 11 bases. V gave up 1 base and J gave up 3 bases; unmatched junction bases: 3. Germline V lookup: CDR1 SGHRS, CDR2 YFSETQ. This CDR3 has 15 residues. Incomplete CDR3 DNA: TGCGCCAGCAGCTTGACCGGGACTAGCGGCTACGAG. It is translated as CASSLTGTSGYE. The whole CDR3 sequence reads CASSLTGTSGYEQYF.

This clone was found many times. The read ends 3 residues early relative to the CDR3; the germline J gene fills the gap. The rearrangement joins TRBV5-1 to TRBJ2-5, with 8 nucleotides matching TRBD2. V dropped 4 bases and J dropped 4; count of bases not matched to a gene: 12. This CDR3 has 16 residues. Germline CDR1 is SGHRS and CDR2 is YFSETQ. The sequenced CDR3 bases are TGCGCCAGCAGCGGAACCCATAGCGGGACGCGAGAGACC. It specifies CASSGTHSGTRET. The entire CDR3 is CASSGTHSGTRETQYF.

This clone was found many times. The sequence runs out 3 residues before the end of the CDR3; the remainder is reconstructed from the germline J gene. This sample includes further DNA sequences coding for the same CDR3. V is TRBV10-1 and J is TRBJ2-2; TRBD2 matches 8 bases. CDR1 WNHNN and CDR2 SYGVQD come from the germline V gene (reference sequence). Germline trimming cut 10 bases from V and 1 base from J; bases unmatched to any gene: 2. The CDR3 totals 13 residues. Here the CDR3 reads CATTSGNTGELFF. CDR3 DNA (partial): TGCGCCACCACTAGCGGGAACACCGGGGAG.

Many counts were recorded for this clone. Read coverage stops 3 residues before the CDR3 terminus; the germline J gene supplies the remainder. V is TRBV5-1 and J is TRBJ2-1; no definite D call. Trimming removed 0 bases from V and 9 bases from J, with 13 bases in between. The CDR3 has 14 residues. Germline V CDR1 and CDR2: SGHRS, YFSETQ. The CDR3 region is CASSLAVSPSEQFF. CDR3 DNA, as far as it was read: TGCGCCAGCAGCTTGGCCGTCTCCCCTTCTGAG.

In its sample, this clone was seen many times. Sequencing ends 3 residues short of the CDR3 end; the germline J gene provides the rest. This rearrangement joins TRBV7-9 to TRBJ1-1, with 7 bases matching TRBD1. After removal of 3 bases from V and 5 bases from J, the junction contained 6 bases not matched to a gene. CDR3 length equals 14 residues. Germline CDR1 and CDR2: SEHNR and FQNEAQ (reference sequence). CDR3 sequence: CASSFDRATTEAFF. The covered CDR3 bases are TGTGCCAGCAGCTTTGACAGGGCTACGACTGAA.